The clone carrying this TCR beta chain was detected only a few times. Its antigen is not identified. One heparinised blood draw averaging about 116 mL was given by each donor. Expressed TCRB transcripts were sequenced because the isolated RNA had all been reverse transcribed beforehand. This table comes from immunoSEQ multiplex PCR, and its TCRdb copy is limited to in-frame clones, with some not included. The sample gives some 140,000 clones, around 8.8% of which show up once; 0.75% is in the top ten. This CDR3 spans 17 amino acids. V dropped 5 bases and J dropped 0; count of bases not matched to a gene: 7. Germline CDR1 is SGHTA and CDR2 is FQGTGA. This specimen belongs to a study of beta chain features in type 1 diabetes. Study-wide context: When patients were set against healthy donors, age, gender and cell yields were similar. Sorted cell examination encompassed about 110 million cells across all samples. Notes on the study in general: Sequencing from cDNA could over-represent high-TCR-expressing cells. Moderate but significant shortening of TCRB CDR3s was recorded in all four CD4+ subsets from Type 1 diabetes patients.

This receptor was taken from a man younger than 40 with type 1 diabetes. The chain combines TRBV7-3 with TRBJ2-6; 7 nucleotides line up with TRBD2. Input material: central memory CD4+ T cells from blood. This CDR3 reads CASSPRGDPSGANVLTF. CDR3 coding DNA: TGTGCCAGCAGCCCCCGGGGGGACCCCTCTGGGGCCAACGTCCTGACTTTC.